The 22 T cell receptor beta chains in this list originate from one sample, sequenced in a study of CD8+CD57+ T cells in acquired aplastic anemia. Genomic DNA, the template, was used for profiling of the TCR beta VDJ and CDR3. A single record per CDR3 protein comes from TCRdb applying MiXCR to the reads. Counted here are 90,000 to 120,000 distinct CDR3 sequences, approximately 49% occurring once; the ten biggest clones make up roughly 31%. Sequenced input: sorted CD4+, CD8+, or CD8+CD57+ T cells (not recorded which) from PBMCs. These receptors all come from a human donor in good health, serving as a control.

The chain carries TRBV9 and TRBJ2-1; 16 bases align to TRBD2. The trim removed 6 bases at V and 8 bases at J, leaving 5 bases unmatched. Germline loops: CDR1 SGDLS, CDR2 YYNGEE. The CDR3 extends over 15 amino acids. This CDR3 reads CASTGTSGGDDEQFF. CDR3 coding DNA: TGTGCCAGCACCGGGACTAGCGGGGGGGATGATGAGCAGTTCTTC.

The rearrangement uses TRBV25-1 and TRBJ1-6; D is unclear. The germline CDR1 and CDR2 sequences are MGHDK and SYGVNS. Trimming pared 1 base from V and 2 bases from J, leaving 12 bases between. The CDR3 has 17 residues. The CDR3 here is CASSEWEAAAYNSPLHF. Here the CDR3 DNA reads TGTGCCAGCAGTGAATGGGAGGCAGCAGCCTATAATTCACCCCTCCACTTT.

This rearrangement joins TRBV5-1 to TRBJ1-6, with a possible D match to TRBD1 (6 bases). Germline-derived CDR1 and CDR2 are SGHRS and YFSETQ. V was pared by 3 bases and J by 0 bases, with 10 bases between. This CDR3 comprises 16 residues. The DNA of the CDR3 is TGCGCCAGCAGCTACACAGGGAGCTCCTATAATTCACCCCTCCACTTT. Translating it yields CASSYTGSSYNSPLHF.

CDR3 region: CASSSPGQAYTYHNEQFF. The CDR3 DNA sequence: TGTGCCAGCAGCTCGCCGGGACAGGCTTATACCTATCACAATGAGCAGTTCTTC. This chain joins TRBV3-1 and TRBJ2-1; TRBD1 agrees at 8 bases. The junction had 17 bases not matched to a gene; V was cut back by 5 bases and J by 5 bases. The germline V gene encodes CDR1 LGHDT and CDR2 YNNKEL (reference sequence). The CDR3 extends over 18 amino acids.

The rearrangement links TRBV4-2 to TRBJ2-7; D gene ambiguous. The V gene lost 0 bases and the J gene lost 3 bases, with 12 bases spanning the gap. The CDR3 runs 15 residues. Germline V lookup: CDR1 LGHNA, CDR2 YNFKEQ. The CDR3 DNA is TGTGCCAGCAGCCAAGATGTGTCAGGAAGCTACGAGCAGTACTTC. It yields the protein CASSQDVSGSYEQYF.

There are a few counts of this clonotype. The genes are TRBV11-3 and TRBJ2-4; D assignment may be TRBD1 or TRBD2 (7 bases each). V was cut by 5 bases and J by 8 bases, with 16 bases left in between. CDR3 size: 14 residues. Germline loops: CDR1 SGHNT, CDR2 YENEEA. This CDR3 is CASSPRGGLDIQYF. In nucleotides, the CDR3 is TGTGCCAGCAGCCCCAGGGGGGGATTGGACATTCAGTACTTC.

Ten or more counts support this clonotype. The gene calls are TRBV9 and TRBJ2-7; D is possibly TRBD1 (6 bases). Germline V gene sequence: CDR1 SGDLS, CDR2 YYNGEE. The CDR3 runs 14 residues. V lost 1 base, J lost 5 bases, and 13 bases lay in between. The CDR3 protein is CASSVSTGSHEQYF. The DNA for the CDR3 is TGTGCCAGCAGCGTATCCACAGGGTCCCACGAGCAGTACTTC.

Points on this clonotype: An end of the junction differs from the germline gene, which may be a read error. The rearrangement uses TRBV6-5 and TRBJ2-2, with D perhaps TRBD2 (6 bases). CDR1 is MNHEY and CDR2 is SVGAGI in the germline V gene. This CDR3 region has 14 residues. The CDR3 reads CTSSYGGSTGELFF. For the CDR3, the DNA is TGTACCAGCAGTTACGGGGGAAGCACCGGGGAGCTGTTTTTT.

Note on this clonotype: At one end the junction does not follow the germline gene, possibly because of a read error. This rearrangement joins TRBV9 to TRBJ1-2; maybe TRBD1 (5 bases). The CDR3 spans 17 residues. Looked up from germline, CDR1 is SGDLS and CDR2 is YYNGEE. CDR3 residues: CASSDGGSVSHNYGHTF. CDR3 DNA sequence: TGTGCCAGCAGCGACGGGGGTAGTGTATCCCATAACTATGGCCACACCTTC.

The rearrangement joins TRBV7-8 to TRBJ1-2; D unclear. Germline values: CDR1 SGHVS, CDR2 FQNEAQ. The CDR3 sequence is 10 residues long. V dropped 10 bases and J dropped 4 bases, with 7 bases sitting between them. In DNA, the CDR3 is TGTGCCACCGACACCTATGGCTACACCTTC. It codes for CATDTYGYTF.

The rearrangement joins TRBV20-1 to TRBJ2-3; no firm D call. Germline assignment: CDR1 DFQATT and CDR2 SNEGSKA (reference sequence). The CDR3 has 11 residues. V lost 5 bases, J lost 5 bases, and 8 bases lay in between. The CDR3 spells CSAPSGDTQYF. CDR3 DNA sequence: TGCAGTGCTCCTTCAGGAGATACGCAGTATTTT.

This clonotype appeared once. A much larger clonotype is one base distant, so this may be a read error. DNA of the CDR3: TGTGCCAGCAGTGCTTCCTACAATGAGCAGTTCTTC. Amino acids: CASSASYNEQFF. The V and J genes are TRBV24-1 and TRBJ2-1, with unresolved D. The germline V gene has CDR1 KGHDR and CDR2 SFDVKD. The CDR3 extends over 12 amino acids.

This rearrangement joins TRBV19 to TRBJ1-1, with TRBD1 as a possible D gene (6 bases). The CDR3 consists of 14 residues. Germline CDR1 and CDR2: LNHDA and SQIVND (reference sequence). The V end lost 5 bases, the J end lost 1 base, and 11 bases lay between the germline ends. The CDR3 sequence is CASSWGQGNTEAFF. Here the CDR3 DNA reads TGTGCCAGTAGTTGGGGGCAGGGGAACACTGAAGCTTTCTTT.

A remark on this clonotype: Germline and junction disagree at one end, which may indicate a read error. This chain links TRBV19 with TRBJ1-1, with D possibly TRBD1 on 5 matching bases. Germline V gene lookup returns CDR1 LNHDA and CDR2 SQIVND (reference sequence). This CDR3 contains 14 residues. CDR3 nucleotides: TGTGCCAGTAGTATTTGGGCAACGGGGACTGGAGCTTTCTTT. Amino acids: CASSIWATGTGAFF. The complete variable domain, with remaining parts taken from reference TRBV19 and TRBJ1-1, reads DGGITQSPKYLFRKEGQNVTLSCEQNLNHDAMYWYRQDPGQGLRLIYYSQIVNDFQKGDIAEGYSVSREKKESFPLTVTSAQKNPTAFYLCASSIWATGTGAFFGQGTRLTVV.

With respect to this clonotype: The conserved final phenylalanine or tryptophan is absent from the CDR3, which likely points to a read error. The rearrangement links TRBV24-1 to TRBJ2-3; TRBD2 agrees at 8 bases. This CDR3 has 14 residues. CDR1 KGHDR and CDR2 SFDVKD come from the germline V gene. V was pared by 3 bases and J by 6 bases, with 4 bases of the junction left unmatched. The CDR3 here is CATSDTGLVDTQYL. In DNA form, the CDR3 reads TGTGCCACCAGTGATACGGGACTAGTTGATACGCAGTATCTT.

The table lists this clonotype with a count of one. Compared with germline, one end of the junction differs, possibly owing to a read error. The chain couples TRBV15 to TRBJ2-7; D uncertain. In germline, CDR1 is LNHNV, CDR2 YYDKDF (reference sequence). This CDR3 contains 14 residues. The CDR3 is CTTSRDTQIYEQYF. Written as DNA, the CDR3 is TGTACCACCAGCAGAGATACGCAGATCTACGAGCAGTACTTC. Using reference TRBV15 and TRBJ2-7 for the parts outside the CDR3, the full variable domain is DAMVIQNPRYQVTQFGKPVTLSCSQTLNHNVMYWYQQKSSQAPKLLFHYYDKDFNNEADTPDNFQSRRPNTSFCFLDIRSPGLGDTAMYLCTTSRDTQIYEQYFGPGTRLTVT.

This clonotype was seen only once. V is TRBV29-1 and J is TRBJ1-1, with D possibly matching TRBD1 (5 bases). V shed 0 bases and J shed 1 base, with 15 bases lying between them. Germline loops: CDR1 SQVTM, CDR2 ANQGSEA. This CDR3 contains 16 residues. The CDR3 nucleotides read TGCAGCGTTGAAGATCGGGCAGGGAGCTGGAACACTGAAGCTTTCTTT. The encoded protein is CSVEDRAGSWNTEAFF.

The chain carries TRBV20-1 and TRBJ1-1; a weak D match, TRBD1 (5 bases). V was pared by 6 bases and J by 5 bases, with 13 bases between. The CDR3 spans 12 residues. Germline CDR1 reads DFQATT; CDR2 reads SNEGSKA (reference sequence). CDR3 coding DNA: TGCAGTGCCCTGCAGGGTTGGACTGAAGCTTTCTTT. It translates to CSALQGWTEAFF.

This clonotype has a count of ten or more. Germline and junction disagree at one end, which may indicate a read error. The V and J genes are TRBV24-1 and TRBJ2-1; weak D call: TRBD1 (7 bases). CDR1 and CDR2 from the germline V gene are KGHDR and SFDVKD. The CDR3 is made up of 16 amino acids. The CDR3 DNA sequence: TGTGCCACCAGTGATCCAGGGGGGAGGTCCTACAATGAGCAATTCTTC. It codes for CATSDPGGRSYNEQFF.

This CDR3 reads CASSGLAGNEQYF. In nucleotides, the CDR3 is TGTGCCAGCAGTGGGCTAGCAGGAAACGAGCAGTACTTC. The rearrangement links TRBV25-1 to TRBJ2-7, with a tentative D call TRBD2 (5 bases). From germline, CDR1 is MGHDK and CDR2 SYGVNS. Between the trimmed V and J ends, which lost 4 bases and 5 bases, there was a span of 12 bases. This CDR3 has 13 amino acids.

This clonotype was counted at least ten times. V is TRBV19 and J is TRBJ1-2, with D perhaps TRBD1 (5 bases). The CDR3 has 15 amino acids. V was clipped by 4 bases and J by 4 bases, with 16 bases between them. The germline gives CDR1 LNHDA, CDR2 SQIVND (reference sequence). The CDR3 DNA is TGTGCCAGTAGTACCAGCCCGACAGCGGGCTATGGCTACACCTTC. Its protein product is CASSTSPTAGYGYTF.

The genes are TRBV15 and TRBJ1-2; no clear D. CDR3 length: 12 residues. CDR1 LNHNV and CDR2 YYDKDF come from the germline V gene (reference sequence). Trimming left V 6 bases short and J 6 bases short, with 11 bases between. The CDR3 sequence is CATRQLGDGYTF. The CDR3 nucleotides are TGTGCCACCAGGCAACTAGGCGATGGCTACACCTTC.